This is a list of T cell receptor beta chains from one sample in a study of blood T cell repertoires in COVID-19. Produced via immunoSEQ multiplex PCR; TCRdb's table is partial and in-frame only. The sample shows about 76,000 clones, approximately 80% of them seen only once. Sequencing was performed on peripheral blood. These receptors were obtained from a man older than 75 with acute or convalescent COVID-19. The CDR3 runs from the conserved cysteine through the conserved F or W. D genes are given only for firm matches. Clone sizes are given selectively: once, few, many, or a class where the clone is expanded.

D gene,J gene,V gene,clone size,CDR3 DNA,CDR3 protein
TRBD1,TRBJ1-5,TRBV3-1/TRBV3-2,NA,TGTGCCAGCAGCCAGATCGGTCCGGGACAGGGATCTCAGAGTCAGCCCCAGCATTTT,CASSQIGPGQGSQSQPQHF
TRBD1,TRBJ2-7,TRBV5-4,many,TGTGCCAGCAGCCGAGGGACAGGGAGTTACGAGCAGTACTTC,CASSRGTGSYEQYF
NA,TRBJ1-3,TRBV28,NA,TGTGCCAGCACTACAGGTTCTTCTGGAAACACCATATATTTT,CASTTGSSGNTIYF
NA,TRBJ1-1,TRBV5-6,NA,TGTGCCAGCAGCCTCGCCAGGAACACTGAAGCTTTCTTT,CASSLARNTEAFF
NA,TRBJ1-5,TRBV28,NA,TGTGCCAGCAGTTTGTGGCGGTTTAGCAATCAGCCCCAGCATTTT,CASSLWRFSNQPQHF
TRBD1,TRBJ1-1,TRBV12-3/TRBV12-4,NA,TGTGCCAGCAGTCAAACAGGGGGCACTGAAGCTTTCTTT,CASSQTGGTEAFF
TRBD2,TRBJ2-3,TRBV4-1,NA,TGCGCCAGCAGCCAAGGACAGCGGGGGGTCACAGATACGCAGTATTTT,CASSQGQRGVTDTQYF
TRBD1,TRBJ1-2,TRBV28,NA,TGTGCCAGCAGTTGGGAACAGGGGTCTTATGGCTACACCTTC,CASSWEQGSYGYTF
NA,TRBJ1-2,TRBV24-1,NA,TGTGCCACCTGGGACACAGCAAGACATGGCTACACCTTC,CATWDTARHGYTF
NA,TRBJ1-2,TRBV5-4,NA,TGTGCCAGCAGCTTTGCGGACAGCCTTAACTATGGCTACACCTTC,CASSFADSLNYGYTF
NA,TRBJ2-1,TRBV14,NA,TGTGCCAGCAGCCAAAGACTAAATGAAGGCTGGGATGAGCAGTTCTTC,CASSQRLNEGWDEQFF
NA,TRBJ1-2,TRBV28,NA,TGTGCCAGCACCACGCTGGGGGCAGGCTATGGCTACACCTTC,CASTTLGAGYGYTF
NA,TRBJ2-7,TRBV27,NA,TGTGCCAGCAGTTTTAAGCGTTCACCCTACGAGCAGTACTTC,CASSFKRSPYEQYF
NA,TRBJ1-5,TRBV3-1/TRBV3-2,NA,TGTGCCAGCCAGGGATTGGGCAATCAGCCCCAGCATTTT,CASQGLGNQPQHF
NA,TRBJ1-2,TRBV5-1,NA,TGCGCCAGCAGCTCAGGGGAGCGCTATGGCTACACCTTC,CASSSGERYGYTF
NA,TRBJ2-7,TRBV28,few,TGTGCCAGCAGTTTAGTGGGAGACATGTACTACGAGCAGTACTTC,CASSLVGDMYYEQYF
TRBD1,TRBJ1-6,TRBV18,few,TGTGCCAGCTCACCCCGGGACAGTCGTTCACCCCTCCACTTT,CASSPRDSRSPLHF
TRBD2,TRBJ2-1,TRBV7-2,NA,TGTGCCAGCAGTCCCCAGGGTAGCGGGAGCAATGAGCAGTTCTTC,CASSPQGSGSNEQFF
TRBD1,TRBJ2-5,TRBV7-2,NA,TGTGCCAGCAGCAGAGACAGGGGGCGAGAGACCCAGTACTTC,CASSRDRGRETQYF
NA,TRBJ2-3,TRBV24-1,once,TGTGCCACCAGTGACCCGTTAGATACGCAGTATTTT,CATSDPLDTQYF
NA,TRBJ1-5,TRBV28,NA,TGTGCCAGCAGTCCCGGCGGTGTCGGGACCCAGCATTTT,CASSPGGVGTQHF
TRBD1,TRBJ2-1,TRBV28,NA,TGTGCCAGCAGTTTGACAGGGAGCTCCTACAATGAGCAGTTCTTC,CASSLTGSSYNEQFF
NA,TRBJ2-2,TRBV11-2,NA,TGTGCCAGCAGCCCGGGGGTGGGGAGGAGGAACACCGGGGAGCTGTTTTTT,CASSPGVGRRNTGELFF
NA,TRBJ2-7,TRBV28,once,TGTGCCAGCAGTTACTCCGGGACAAACCACTACGAGCAGTACTTC,CASSYSGTNHYEQYF
NA,TRBJ2-1,TRBV7-9,NA,TGTGCCAGCAGCTTAGTCGTCGGTGAGCAGTTCTTC,CASSLVVGEQFF
NA,TRBJ2-1,TRBV6-6,NA,TGTGCCAGCAGTTACTCGCATCGGGGTTCCTACAATGAGCAGTTCTTC,CASSYSHRGSYNEQFF
NA,TRBJ2-1,TRBV5-1,NA,TGCGCCAGCAGCCGTACTAGCCAGTCATCCAATGAGCAGTTCTTC,CASSRTSQSSNEQFF
TRBD1,TRBJ2-2,TRBV4-1,NA,TGCGCCAGCAGACTTGACAGGGGAGAAATCTCCGGGGAGCTGTTTTTT,CASRLDRGEISGELFF
NA,TRBJ1-5,TRBV4-2,NA,TGTGCCAGCAGCCAAGTGAGAGGGAAGGATCAGCCCCAGCATTTT,CASSQVRGKDQPQHF
NA,TRBJ1-3,TRBV11-2,NA,TGTGCCAGCAGCTTAATGAGGACTCCCCCTCCTCTCTCTGGAAACACCATATATTTT,CASSLMRTPPPLSGNTIYF
NA,TRBJ1-5,TRBV6-5,few,TGTGCCAGCAGTTACCAAGGGGGAAGCAATCAGCCCCAGCATTTT,CASSYQGGSNQPQHF
TRBD1,TRBJ2-1,TRBV28,NA,TGTGCCAGCAGTCTGGGGCAGGGGGCGGGCAATGAGCAGTTCTTC,CASSLGQGAGNEQFF
TRBD1,TRBJ2-4,TRBV3-1/TRBV3-2,NA,TGTGCCAGCAGCCTACAGGGGGAAAACATTCAGTACTTC,CASSLQGENIQYF
NA,TRBJ1-5,TRBV7-2,NA,TGTGCCAGCAGCCCAGGACTCAGCAATCAGCCCCAGCATTTT,CASSPGLSNQPQHF
TRBD1,TRBJ1-1,TRBV2,few,TGTGCCAGCAGGGGCAGGGGGCTAACAAACACTGAAGCTTTCTTT,CASRGRGLTNTEAFF
NA,TRBJ1-1,TRBV18,NA,TGTGCCAGCTCACCGACGACAGACACTGAAGCTTTCTTT,CASSPTTDTEAFF
NA,TRBJ1-1,TRBV28,NA,TGTGCCAGCAACCAGCCGGGAAAAGAAGCTTTCTTT,CASNQPGKEAFF
TRBD2,TRBJ2-1,TRBV6-6,many,TGTGCCAGCAGTTACTCACCGGGACTAGCGGGAGGGGAGCAGTTCTTC,CASSYSPGLAGGEQFF
TRBD2,TRBJ2-7,TRBV10-3,NA,TGTGCCACCGGACTAGCCTTCTACGAGCAGTACTTC,CATGLAFYEQYF
TRBD1,TRBJ1-1,TRBV7-9,once,TGTGCCAGCAGCTTTTCCGGGCAGGGGGCAGGGAACACTGAAGCTTTCTTT,CASSFSGQGAGNTEAFF
TRBD1,TRBJ2-2,TRBV23-1,NA,TGCGCCAGCAGTTATCACGGACAGGCAGGTACGCCCGGGGAGCTGTTTTTT,CASSYHGQAGTPGELFF
NA,TRBJ1-1,TRBV24-1,NA,TGTGCCACCAGTGAATCCCGGGACATTGAAGCTTTCTTT,CATSESRDIEAFF
NA,TRBJ1-2,TRBV11-2,NA,TGTGCCAGCAGCGATCAACGGGGGTGGTATGGCTACACCTTC,CASSDQRGWYGYTF
TRBD1,TRBJ2-2,TRBV2,few,TGTGCCAGCAGCGGACAGGGGATCATGGTTGCCGGGGAGCTGTTTTTT,CASSGQGIMVAGELFF
TRBD2,TRBJ2-1,TRBV11-2,few,TGTGCCAGCAGCTTCGGGACTAGCGGGGGTAATGAGCAGTTCTTC,CASSFGTSGGNEQFF
NA,TRBJ2-3,TRBV19,NA,TGTGCCAGTAGTATAGAAACGGACTCCCGACTAGTCGGGTCGGCAGATACGCAGTATTTT,CASSIETDSRLVGSADTQYF
NA,TRBJ2-1,TRBV14,NA,TGTGCCAGCAGCCAAGATAGGGGGGGATTTGATGAGCAGTTCTTC,CASSQDRGGFDEQFF
TRBD2,TRBJ2-3,TRBV3-1/TRBV3-2,NA,TGTGCCAGCAGCCTAAGCGGGGCACCCACAGATACGCAGTATTTT,CASSLSGAPTDTQYF
TRBD1,TRBJ2-3,TRBV18,NA,TGTGCCAGCTCCGTAAAATCAGGGGGCTCGGATACGCAGTATTTT,CASSVKSGGSDTQYF
TRBD1,TRBJ1-5,TRBV4-3,NA,TGCGCCAGCAGCAAGAGGCAGGGGGCCAATCAGCCCCAGCATTTT,CASSKRQGANQPQHF
TRBD1,TRBJ1-2,TRBV6-6,NA,TGTGCCAGCAGCTGGGACAGAGCTAACTATGGCTACACCTTC,CASSWDRANYGYTF
TRBD2,TRBJ2-1,TRBV4-1,NA,TGCGCCAGCAGCCAACTTACTAGCGGGAGGGGAAATGAGCAGTTCTTC,CASSQLTSGRGNEQFF
NA,TRBJ2-7,TRBV10-3,NA,TGTGCCATCAGTGGGCACGGCAGGCTGAGCTCCTACGAGCAGTACTTC,CAISGHGRLSSYEQYF
TRBD2,TRBJ2-5,TRBV5-4,NA,TGTGCCAGCAGCTTGGGAAGCGGGATGGCGGAGACCCAGTACTTC,CASSLGSGMAETQYF
TRBD2,TRBJ2-7,TRBV9,few,TGTGCCAGCAGCGCTGGAGCGGGGGGCTACGAGCAGTACTTC,CASSAGAGGYEQYF
TRBD1,TRBJ1-4,TRBV7-9,NA,TGTGCCAGCAGCTTAGGATTCGGACAGGGTGATGAAAAACTGTTTTTT,CASSLGFGQGDEKLFF
NA,TRBJ1-4,TRBV4-2,few,TGTGCCAGCAGCCAGGACGGGGGATTCGGAAAACTGTTTTTT,CASSQDGGFGKLFF